Listed here are 17 T cell receptor beta chains from one sample, sequenced in a study of control samples from healthy donors and cancer patients. TCRdb keeps only in-frame clones here, not all; method: immunoSEQ multiplex PCR. The sample lists roughly 100,000 clones, about 91% occurring once. The sample was blood. The receptors originated from a woman aged 18-29 years in good health.

The chain has TRBV19 and TRBJ1-1, with 8 bases that match TRBD1. The CDR3 is 12 residues long. CDR1 and CDR2 from the germline V gene are LNHDA and SQIVND (reference sequence). Unmatched junction bases numbered 6, after V lost 5 bases and J lost 10 bases. The CDR3 DNA sequence: TGTGCCAGTAGTGGGGCAGGGGGCAGAGCTTTCTTT. It encodes CASSGAGGRAFF.

V usage is TRBV15 and J usage is TRBJ2-2; 11 nucleotides match TRBD2. Germline values: CDR1 LNHNV, CDR2 YYDKDF (reference sequence). The CDR3 has 15 amino acids. Trimming at V came to 6 bases and at J to 0 bases, leaving 0 bases not matched to a gene. CDR3 residues: CATSSGGANTGELFF. The CDR3 coding sequence is TGTGCCACCAGTAGCGGGGGGGCGAACACCGGGGAGCTGTTTTTT.

This sequence joins TRBV27 and TRBJ2-1; D perhaps matches TRBD1 (5 bases). V lost 2 bases and J lost 8, with 10 bases in between. There are 13 residues in the CDR3. Germline CDR1 is MNHEY and CDR2 is SMNVEV (reference sequence). Here the CDR3 DNA reads TGTGCCAGCAGTTTACTCAGGGTACATGAGCAGTTCTTC. This codes for CASSLLRVHEQFF.

The chain employs TRBV24-1 and TRBJ2-1, with 7 bases fitting TRBD2. Germline CDR1 and CDR2: KGHDR and SFDVKD. The CDR3 consists of 16 residues. V lost 1 base and J lost 4; bases outside the gene matches: 6. In DNA form, the CDR3 reads TGTGCCACCAGTGATTTTGGAGCGGGACGTTACAATGAGCAGTTCTTC. Translation gives CATSDFGAGRYNEQFF.

The rearrangement joins TRBV6-6 to TRBJ1-1; a possible D gene is TRBD1 (6 bases). The CDR3 extends over 12 amino acids. The germline V gene encodes CDR1 MNHNY and CDR2 SVGAGI (reference sequence). The V and J ends lost 7 bases and 8 bases respectively, with 14 bases between them. CDR3 protein: CASNLRGTEAFF. In DNA, the CDR3 is TGTGCCAGCAATCTAAGGGGGACAGAAGCTTTCTTT.

The rearrangement uses TRBV19 and TRBJ1-1; the D gene is possibly TRBD1 (5 bases). CDR3 size: 13 residues. The germline gives CDR1 LNHDA, CDR2 SQIVND (reference sequence). The V gene lost 6 bases and the J gene lost 5 bases, with 13 bases spanning the gap. The CDR3 protein is CASSHSRGTEAFF. The CDR3 DNA reads as TGTGCCAGTAGCCACTCCCGGGGGACTGAAGCTTTCTTT.

The chain combines TRBV6-2 or TRBV6-3 with TRBJ2-7; D gene unclear. Looked up from germline, CDR1 is MNHEY and CDR2 is SVGEGT. The ends were cut back, 6 bases at V and 3 bases at J, with 12 bases in the middle. There are 13 residues in the CDR3. CDR3 sequence: CASSPPYRYEQYF. Written as DNA, the CDR3 is TGTGCCAGCAGCCCCCCTTATCGCTACGAGCAGTACTTC.

This clone was recorded only once. V and J are TRBV24-1 and TRBJ2-1, with 8 bases lining up with TRBD1. The germline V gene has CDR1 KGHDR and CDR2 SFDVKD. The CDR3 spans 16 residues. Trimming removed 3 bases from V and 0 bases from J; junction bases left unmatched: 3. The CDR3 loop is CATSDPGTGSYNEQFF. CDR3 nucleotide sequence: TGTGCCACCAGTGATCCAGGGACAGGCTCCTACAATGAGCAGTTCTTC.

The chain combines TRBV9 with TRBJ1-6, with a possible D match to TRBD1 (6 bases). CDR1 is SGDLS, CDR2 YYNGEE, per germline. Trimming removed 3 bases from V and 4 bases from J, with 8 bases in between. CDR3 length: 14 residues. This CDR3 reads CASSAGQYNSPLHF. The CDR3 DNA follows: TGTGCCAGCAGCGCGGGACAATATAATTCACCCCTCCACTTT.

This clone was detected once. This specimen includes other DNA sequences encoding the same CDR3. The rearrangement uses TRBV30 and TRBJ2-2; D is undetermined. V was trimmed by 6 bases and J by 6 bases, leaving 11 bases between them. The CDR3 spans 12 residues. From germline, CDR1 is GTSNPN and CDR2 SVGIG (reference sequence). CDR3 region: CACPLGAGELFF. CDR3 coding DNA: TGTGCCTGCCCTTTAGGAGCCGGGGAGCTGTTTTTT.

V gene TRBV6-6 combines with J gene TRBJ2-7, with D tentatively TRBD2 (6 bases). Germline CDR1 MNHNY, CDR2 SVGAGI (reference sequence). With 0 bases removed from V and 3 bases from J, the gap between germline ends came to 15 bases. The CDR3 is 16 residues long. The CDR3 reads CASSYSFIGAGYEQYF. DNA of the CDR3: TGTGCCAGCAGTTACTCATTCATAGGAGCGGGCTACGAGCAGTACTTC.

The chain carries TRBV19 and TRBJ2-3; D is tentatively TRBD1 or TRBD2 (7 bases each). Germline V gene lookup returns CDR1 LNHDA and CDR2 SQIVND (reference sequence). The CDR3 runs to 16 residues. The germline V and J ends were trimmed by 5 bases and 2 bases, with 17 bases remaining between them. CDR3 sequence (DNA): TGTGCCAGTAGTCCCAGGGGGGGTAGTAACACAGATACGCAGTATTTT. This sequence encodes CASSPRGGSNTDTQYF.

This clone has only one observation. The J gene is TRBJ1-4, the V gene TRBV19, with TRBD1 identical over 12 bases. The CDR3 runs 14 residues. CDR1 is LNHDA, CDR2 SQIVND, per germline (reference sequence). V was clipped by 4 bases and J by 8 bases; unmatched bases: 2. CDR3 sequence: CASSSGTGGEKLFF. In nucleotides, the CDR3 is TGTGCCAGTAGTAGCGGGACAGGGGGCGAAAAACTGTTTTTT.

This chain links TRBV19 with TRBJ2-5; no clear D. The ends were cut back, 3 bases at V and 4 bases at J, with 12 bases in the middle. Germline CDR1 and CDR2: LNHDA and SQIVND (reference sequence). CDR3 length equals 14 residues. The DNA of the CDR3 is TGTGCCAGTAGTATCATGTCCGGGCGAGAGACCCAGTACTTC. Its protein product is CASSIMSGRETQYF.

This clone was detected only a few times. CDR3 in DNA: TGCGCCAGCAGCCGACAGGGCTCAGGAAACACCATATATTTT. Its translation: CASSRQGSGNTIYF. The J gene is TRBJ1-3, the V gene TRBV4-1; 7 bases agree with TRBD1. Per germline, CDR1 MGHRA and CDR2 YSYEKL. V lost 4 bases to trimming and J lost 4 bases; unmatched junction nucleotides: 4. This CDR3 contains 14 residues.

The V and J genes are TRBV14 and TRBJ1-5; D is unresolved. V was clipped by 2 bases and J by 4 bases, with 15 bases between them. The CDR3 has 16 residues. Germline loops: CDR1 SGHDN, CDR2 FVKESK. DNA of the CDR3: TGTGCCAGCAGCCAATCAGCCCGGGGAGGGAATCAGCCCCAGCATTTT. Protein product: CASSQSARGGNQPQHF.

The chain couples TRBV10-2 to TRBJ1-2, with 7 positions matching TRBD1. The CDR3 runs 15 residues. CDR1 and CDR2 (germline): WSHSY, SAAADI. With 2 bases clipped from V and 1 base from J, the junction kept 4 bases outside the gene matches. The CDR3 loop reads CASSEGTALNYGYTF. In DNA, the CDR3 is TGCGCCAGCAGTGAGGGGACAGCTCTTAACTATGGCTACACCTTC.